This T cell receptor (beta chain) was identified in a study of cytomegalovirus exposure and HLA in healthy donors. At the level of the study: A preliminary data release comprised tens of millions of unique TCRs obtained from HLA-typed donors. Study results and limitations: Despite most TCR sequences being rare, some public TCRs occurred in many donors. Productive rates of about 90% or about 30% were seen for most TCR beta V segments in an earlier analysis.

V lost 8 bases and J 1 base, leaving 16 bases between the germline ends. The CDR3 loop spans 15 amino acids. Germline V CDR1 and CDR2: SEHNR, FQNEAQ (reference sequence). Concerning this clone itself: Its specificity is unknown.

The PCR made use of 60 Vbeta and 13 Jbeta primers. Data came from immunoSEQ multiplex PCR; TCRdb stores just in-frame clones and leaves some out. The sample includes 150,000 to 200,000 clones, roughly 83% seen only once; the top ten take 0.2% to 0.3%. This chain joins TRBV7-9 and TRBJ2-3; TRBD2 is a possible D gene (6 bases). The TCR sequence derives from a boy younger than 18 in good health and CMV-seronegative. Sequencing was done on a sample of PBMCs. The CDR3 DNA reads TGTGCCAGCGGGGGAGGAGGTTACGGCACAGATACGCAGTATTTT. Protein product: CASGGGGYGTDTQYF. Full variable domain (missing parts from reference TRBV7-9 and TRBJ2-3): DTGVSQNPRHKITKRGQNVTFRCDPISEHNRLYWYRQTLGQGPEFLTYFQNEAQLEKSRLLSDRFSAERPKGSFSTLEIQRTEQGDSAMYLCASGGGGYGTDTQYFGPGTRLTVL.